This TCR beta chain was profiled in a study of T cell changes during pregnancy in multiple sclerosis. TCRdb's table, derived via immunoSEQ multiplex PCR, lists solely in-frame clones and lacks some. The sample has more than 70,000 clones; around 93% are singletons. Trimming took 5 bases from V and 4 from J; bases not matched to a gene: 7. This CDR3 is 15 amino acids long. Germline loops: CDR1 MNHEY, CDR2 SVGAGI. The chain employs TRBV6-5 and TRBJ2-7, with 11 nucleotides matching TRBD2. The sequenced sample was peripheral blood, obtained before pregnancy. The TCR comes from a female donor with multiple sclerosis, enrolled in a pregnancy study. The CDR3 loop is CASSPTSGISYEQYF. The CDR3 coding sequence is TGTGCCAGCAGTCCGACTAGCGGGATAAGTTACGAGCAGTACTTC.